The source of this TCR beta chain is a study of T cells in Graves' hyperthyroidism and ophthalmopathy (dated by TCRdb to the late 2010s). The study in broad terms: Peripheral blood was collected at initial diagnosis, before any treatment. TCR V-J signatures able to tell the groups apart were searched for in a discovery cohort of 100 patients, of whom fewer than 45 had Graves' ophthalmopathy and 57 had stable Graves' hyperthyroidism. Prospective prediction of ophthalmopathy was tested in an independent validation cohort of 18 to 20 hyperthyroidism patients and 17 patients who later progressed to ophthalmopathy. The approximately 100 discovery patients were randomly split 7:3 into training and test sets. Thyroid tissue and blood T-cell repertoires from about 6 Graves' hyperthyroidism patients were also compared in the study. After blood sampling, hyperthyroidism patients were treated with methimazole at a starting dose of 30 mg daily, and ophthalmopathy patients were treated with high-dose intravenous methylprednisolone. TCR Vbeta CDR3 sequencing of 130 to 150 peripheral blood samples (approximately 44 ophthalmopathy, 70 to 85 hyperthyroidism and approximately 17 progressor patients) is reported in the paper.

V sheds 3 bases and J sheds 1 base, leaving 9 bases between their ends. For CDR1 and CDR2, the germline V gene (reference sequence) lists DFQATT and SNEGSKA. From cysteine to phenylalanine, the CDR3 is 13 amino acids long. Only the CDR3 part of the read is kept: 39 bases, read in frame from the first base. The TCR beta CDR3 regions were amplified from RNA transcripts. The TCR CDR3 was subjected to a first round of RT-PCR using the HTBI primer set and the Qiagen OneStep RT-PCR kit. Libraries were constructed in a second round of multiplex PCR, after which size selection and purification were performed. The libraries were sequenced on an Illumina HiSeq2000 using paired-end 100 bp reads. As for the authors' bioinformatics: SOAPnuke was used to process the raw data, removing reads that contained adapters or uncalled bases, had a mean Phred below 15, or lacked an exact match to the constant primer or identifier. High-quality paired reads were merged with COPE v1.2.5, and unique nucleotide sequences were defined as clonotypes. MiTCR v1.1 was used to align clonotypes to the IMGT TRBV, TRBD and TRBJ reference segments. Analysis was restricted to V-J combinations with a frequency above 0.0001, which covered roughly 99% of repertoires. A TCS score was defined as the ratio between F50 (clonal expansion) and ExV (chaos), using BLOSUM62-based TCRdist between CDR3 peptides within each V-J. Welch's t-statistics and random forest reduced several hundred V-J features to roughly 13, which were used in a naive Bayes classifier (R e1071). The raw public data were reprocessed by TCRdb itself: fastp quality trimming at Q25, MiXCR clonotype calling, in-frame beta chains only. When rows share a CDR3 protein, they turn into one entry using the most common DNA and genes. None of the V and J calls come from the authors' own analysis; TCRdb made them. In this sample the table shows about 560,000 distinct CDR3 sequences, around a sixth of which occur a single time. The ten largest clones capture approximately 7% of the sample.

What the research found in general, with its limitations: In validation, progression to ophthalmopathy was predicted by the model with nearly 71% sensitivity and roughly 72% specificity, a median of approximately 7.1 months before onset. A 13 V-J signature model separated ophthalmopathy from stable hyperthyroidism, with roughly 88% sensitivity and 81.08% specificity in cross-validation and 80%/75% in testing. No statistical method was used to fix the sample size in advance, and group allocation was not hidden from the investigators. Most expanded thyroid clonotypes (frequency above 0.001) were also detected in blood, a finding suggesting that blood repertoires may reflect thyroid immune responses.

A patient counted as having stable Graves' hyperthyroidism if no progression to ophthalmopathy occurred over 18 months of follow-up. Hyperthyroidism patients were newly diagnosed, with disease duration under 2 months, and aged 18 to 65 years. Exclusion was applied to patients with uncontrolled infections, other autoimmune diseases, pregnancy or lactation. Diagnoses relied on clinical symptoms, serum thyroxine and TRAb, thyroid ultrasound and orbital computed tomography. PBMCs were isolated from 8 to 10 ml of fresh peripheral blood by Ficoll-Paque density gradient centrifugation. Total RNA was extracted using Trizol reagent, and RNA quality was assessed on an Agilent 2100 Bioanalyzer. This clonotype was counted ten times or more. Its specific antigen is unknown. No much larger clonotype is one base removed from it; base qualities were not supplied.

The sample was blood. The receptor comes from a woman in her twenties or thirties with Graves' hyperthyroidism. The sequence is built from TRBV20-1 and TRBJ2-5, and the D gene may be TRBD2, 6 bases matching. The CDR3: CSASPTSQETQYF. The DNA sequence reads TGCAGTGCTAGTCCGACTAGCCAAGAGACCCAGTACTTC.